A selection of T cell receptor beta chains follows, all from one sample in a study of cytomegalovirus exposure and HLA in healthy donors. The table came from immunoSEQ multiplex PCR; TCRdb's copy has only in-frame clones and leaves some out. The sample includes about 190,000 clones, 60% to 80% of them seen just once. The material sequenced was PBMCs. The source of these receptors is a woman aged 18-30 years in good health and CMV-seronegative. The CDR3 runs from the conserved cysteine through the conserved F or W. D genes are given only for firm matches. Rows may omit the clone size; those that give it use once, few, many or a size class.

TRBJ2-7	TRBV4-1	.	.	TGCGCCAGCAGCCCCCGGGACACCTCCTACGAGCAGTACTTC	CASSPRDTSYEQYF
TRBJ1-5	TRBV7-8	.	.	TGTGCCAGCAGCTTAGCAAGGAGGGACGGCAATCAGCCCCAGCATTTT	CASSLARRDGNQPQHF
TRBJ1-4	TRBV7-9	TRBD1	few	TGTGCCAGCCGCGTTACTACAGGGGTGGAGGTTGAAAAACTGTTTTTT	CASRVTTGVEVEKLFF
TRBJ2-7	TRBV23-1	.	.	TGCGCCAGCAGTCAATCGGCAGGGCAGTACTTC	CASSQSAGQYF
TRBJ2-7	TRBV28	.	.	TGTGCCAGCAGCCCCGGGGTCGACGAGCAGTACTTC	CASSPGVDEQYF
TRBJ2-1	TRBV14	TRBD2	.	TGTGCCAGCAGTGGGACTAGTTTCTATGAGCAGTTCTTC	CASSGTSFYEQFF
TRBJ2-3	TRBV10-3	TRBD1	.	TGTGCCATCAGTGAGACCACAGGGGGCAGCGCAGATACGCAGTATTTT	CAISETTGGSADTQYF
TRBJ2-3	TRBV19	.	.	TGTGCCAGTAGTATAGGGCAGGCCACAGATACGCAGTATTTT	CASSIGQATDTQYF
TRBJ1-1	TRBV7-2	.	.	TGTGCCAGCAGCCCTCAATCCGGGGTGGGGACTGAAGCTTTCTTT	CASSPQSGVGTEAFF
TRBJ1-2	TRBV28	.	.	TGTGCCACTTTGGGGCCGGACTATGGCTACACCTTC	CATLGPDYGYTF
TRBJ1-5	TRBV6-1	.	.	TGTGCCAGCAGGGCTGACAGGATGGGCAATCAGCCCCAGCATTTT	CASRADRMGNQPQHF
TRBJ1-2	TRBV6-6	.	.	TGTGCCAGCAGTTATAAGAACCAGGGGCGAGGCTACACCTTC	CASSYKNQGRGYTF
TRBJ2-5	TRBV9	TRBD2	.	TGTGCCAGCAGCGCGGGGGGGGGCCAAGAGACCCAGTACTTC	CASSAGGGQETQYF
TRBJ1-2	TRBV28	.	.	TGTGCCAGCACCCTAGAGACAGAGGATGGCTACACCTTC	CASTLETEDGYTF
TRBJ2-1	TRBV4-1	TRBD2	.	TGCGCCAGCAGCTTCCGAAGCGGGGGGGCCAGCAATGAGCAGTTCTTC	CASSFRSGGASNEQFF
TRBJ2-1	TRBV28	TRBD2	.	TGTGCCAGCACCCTAATTGGGGGGAGGGCTGAGTTCTTC	CASTLIGGRAEFF
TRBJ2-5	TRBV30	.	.	TGTGCCTGGAGGGCGGTCCAAGAGACCCAGTACTTC	CAWRAVQETQYF
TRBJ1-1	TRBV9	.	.	TGTGCCAGCAGCATCACCACAGGGACCGAAGCTTTCTTT	CASSITTGTEAFF
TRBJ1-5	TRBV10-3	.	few	TGTGCCATCAGTGAAGGACAGTATAGCAATCAGCCCCAGCATTTT	CAISEGQYSNQPQHF
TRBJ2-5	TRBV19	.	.	TGTGCCAGTAGCCTCCCCCCGGGGTCGGGGGAAGAGACCCAGTACTTC	CASSLPPGSGEETQYF
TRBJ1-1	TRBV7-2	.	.	TGTGCCAGCAGCTTCGGAGGGGAGACTGAAGCTTTCTTT	CASSFGGETEAFF
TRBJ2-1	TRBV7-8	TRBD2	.	TGTGCCAGCAGCCTTGGGCTAGCGGGGGGGCTTGAGCAGTTCTTC	CASSLGLAGGLEQFF
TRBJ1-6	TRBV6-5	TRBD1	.	TGTGCCAGCAGTGCCAACAGGGGGCTTAATTCACCCCTCCACTTT	CASSANRGLNSPLHF
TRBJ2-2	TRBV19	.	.	TGTGCCGTCAGCGAGGGGGCCGGGGGTGCCGGGGAGCTGTTTTTT	CAVSEGAGGAGELFF
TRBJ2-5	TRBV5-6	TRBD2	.	TGTGCCAGCAGCGGTAGCGGGACTTACCAAGAGACCCAGTACTTC	CASSGSGTYQETQYF
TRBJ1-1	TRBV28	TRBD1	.	TGTGCCAGCAGTTTCCTCCCGGGACAGGGGACGAACACTGAAGCTTTCTTT	CASSFLPGQGTNTEAFF
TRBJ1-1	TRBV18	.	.	TGTGCCAGCTCACCGTCGGGGTACACTGAAGCTTTCTTT	CASSPSGYTEAFF
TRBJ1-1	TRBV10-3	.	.	TGTGCCACCTTATACGGGGAGGGCACTGAAGCTTTCTTT	CATLYGEGTEAFF
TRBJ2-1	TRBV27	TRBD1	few	TGTGCCAGCAGTCAAGGGACAGGGGCCACCAATGAGCAGTTCTTC	CASSQGTGATNEQFF
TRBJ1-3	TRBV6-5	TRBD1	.	TGTGCCAGCAGCCAGGGGGCAATGGGGGGAAACACCATATATTTT	CASSQGAMGGNTIYF
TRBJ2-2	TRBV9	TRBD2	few	TGTGCCAGCAGCCCCGGGACTAGCGGGAACACCGGGGAGCTGTTTTTT	CASSPGTSGNTGELFF
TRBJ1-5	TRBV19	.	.	TGTGCCAGTAGTGGGTCGCGGAGTCAGCCCCAGCATTTT	CASSGSRSQPQHF
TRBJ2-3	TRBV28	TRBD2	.	TGTGCCAGCAAGGGGCTAGCGGGGGGGAACACAGATACGCAGTATTTT	CASKGLAGGNTDTQYF
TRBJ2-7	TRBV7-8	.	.	TGTGCCAGCAGCTTAGTCACCTACGAGCAGTACTTC	CASSLVTYEQYF
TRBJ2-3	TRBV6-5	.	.	TGTGCCAGCAGGCGCTCCGTCCGTGACACAGATACGCAGTATTTT	CASRRSVRDTDTQYF
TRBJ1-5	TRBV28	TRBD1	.	TGTGCCAGCAGTATAAGACAGGGGGGTCAGCCCCAGCATTTT	CASSIRQGGQPQHF
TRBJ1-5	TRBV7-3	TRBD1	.	TGTGCCAGCAGCTCTCCGGGACAGGGCACAACAAATCAGCCCCAGCATTTT	CASSSPGQGTTNQPQHF
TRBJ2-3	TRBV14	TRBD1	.	TGTGCCAGCAGCCCCTGGACAGGGGGAACAGATACGCAGTATTTT	CASSPWTGGTDTQYF
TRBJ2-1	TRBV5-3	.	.	TGTGCCAGAACCGCCCTGACAAGACACAATGAGCAGTTCTTC	CARTALTRHNEQFF
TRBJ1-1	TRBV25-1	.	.	TGTGCCAGCAGTGAATCCCTGGGGACTATGAACACTGAAGCTTTCTTT	CASSESLGTMNTEAFF
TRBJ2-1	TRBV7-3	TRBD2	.	TGTGCCAGCGGGGCGGGGGGCACAATCAATGAGCAGTTCTTC	CASGAGGTINEQFF
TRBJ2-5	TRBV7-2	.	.	TGTGCCAGCGCCAACGGAGAGACCCAGTACTTC	CASANGETQYF
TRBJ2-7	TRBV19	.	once	TGTGCCAGTAGTATCTCCAGGGGTCAAGAGCAGTACTTC	CASSISRGQEQYF
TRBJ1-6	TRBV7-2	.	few	TGTGCCAGCAGCTTCGGGGGGGGTGCTGGAAATTCACCCCTCCACTTT	CASSFGGGAGNSPLHF
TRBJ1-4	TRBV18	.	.	TGTGCCAGCTCACCGGCAACAACTAATGAAAAACTGTTTTTT	CASSPATTNEKLFF
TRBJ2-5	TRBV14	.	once	TGTGCCAGCAGTCGTTATAGAGGGGAGACCCAGTACTTC	CASSRYRGETQYF
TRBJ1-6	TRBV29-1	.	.	TGCAGCCCGATGTCGGGGGGAGATAATTCACCCCTCCACTTT	CSPMSGGDNSPLHF
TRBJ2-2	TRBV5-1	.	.	TGCGCCAGTAACTATGGGTCGAACACCGGGGAGCTGTTTTTT	CASNYGSNTGELFF
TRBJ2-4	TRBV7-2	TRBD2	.	TGTGCCAGCAGCTTTGGTCTAGCGGGGGACATTCAGTACTTC	CASSFGLAGDIQYF
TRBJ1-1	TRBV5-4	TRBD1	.	TGTGCCAGCAGCTCCCGGGACAGAAGTAGAGCTTTCTTT	CASSSRDRSRAFF
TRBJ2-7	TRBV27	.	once	TGTGCCAGCAGTTTGGGCAGGGGCGGATTGTACGAGCAGTACTTC	CASSLGRGGLYEQYF
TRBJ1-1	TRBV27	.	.	TGTGCCAGCAGTACAACAGGGTCAGCTGAAGCTTTCTTT	CASSTTGSAEAFF
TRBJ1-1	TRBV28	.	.	TGTGCCACCCTTAAGGCAGGGCCCACTGAAGCTTTCTTT	CATLKAGPTEAFF
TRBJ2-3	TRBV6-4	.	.	TGTGCCAGCAGCGGGACACCGACCACAGATACGCAGTATTTT	CASSGTPTTDTQYF